This T cell receptor beta chain was observed in a study of neurological immune-mediated disorders. Template-switch 5'RACE cDNA synthesis added a 10-nucleotide unique molecular identifier. TCRdb used MiXCR to reprocess the 5' RACE reads, holding one entry per CDR3 protein. The top ten hold 1.3% of the sample, which has about 66,000 distinct CDR3 sequences, about 4% seen once. The CDR3 is 15 amino acids. The trim removed 3 bases at V and 4 bases at J, leaving 4 bases unmatched. CDR1 MGHRA and CDR2 YSYEKL come from the germline V gene. Sequenced material: PBMCs. The chain links TRBV4-1 to TRBJ2-7; 12 bases line up with TRBD1. The receptor's source is a man in his thirties or forties with multiple sclerosis. The CDR3 DNA is TGCGCCAGCAGCCAGGGGACAGGGGGCAGATACGAGCAGTACTTC. It encodes CASSQGTGGRYEQYF.